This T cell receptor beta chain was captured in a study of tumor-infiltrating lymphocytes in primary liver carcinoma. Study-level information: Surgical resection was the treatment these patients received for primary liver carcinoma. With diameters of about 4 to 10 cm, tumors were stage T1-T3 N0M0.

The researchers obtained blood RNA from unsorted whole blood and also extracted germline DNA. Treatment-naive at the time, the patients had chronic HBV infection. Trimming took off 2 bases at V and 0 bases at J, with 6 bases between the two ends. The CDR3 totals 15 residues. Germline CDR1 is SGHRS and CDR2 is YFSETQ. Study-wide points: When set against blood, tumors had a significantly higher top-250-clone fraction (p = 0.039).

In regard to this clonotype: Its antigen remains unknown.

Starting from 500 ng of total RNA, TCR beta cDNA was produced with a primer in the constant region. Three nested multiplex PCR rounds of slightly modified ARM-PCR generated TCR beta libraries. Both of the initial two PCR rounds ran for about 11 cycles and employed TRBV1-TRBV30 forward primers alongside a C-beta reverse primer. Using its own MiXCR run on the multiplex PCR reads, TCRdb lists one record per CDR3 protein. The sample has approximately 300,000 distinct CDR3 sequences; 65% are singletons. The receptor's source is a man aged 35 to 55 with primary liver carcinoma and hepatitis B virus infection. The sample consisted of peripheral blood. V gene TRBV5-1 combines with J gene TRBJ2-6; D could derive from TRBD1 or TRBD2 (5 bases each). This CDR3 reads CASSLGTSGANVLTF. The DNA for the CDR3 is TGCGCCAGCAGCTTAGGGACCTCTGGGGCCAACGTCCTGACTTTC.